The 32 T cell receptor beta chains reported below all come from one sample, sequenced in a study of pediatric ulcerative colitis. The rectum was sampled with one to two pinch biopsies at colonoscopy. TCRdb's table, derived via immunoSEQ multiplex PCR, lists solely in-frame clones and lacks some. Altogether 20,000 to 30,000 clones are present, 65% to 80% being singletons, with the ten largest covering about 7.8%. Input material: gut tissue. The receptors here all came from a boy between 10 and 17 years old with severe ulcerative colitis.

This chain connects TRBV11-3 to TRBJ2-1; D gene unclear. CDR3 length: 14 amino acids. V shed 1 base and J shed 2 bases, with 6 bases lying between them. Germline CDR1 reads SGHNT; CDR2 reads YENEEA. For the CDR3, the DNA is TGTGCCAGCAGCTTAGGGGATACCTACAATGAGCAGTTCTTC. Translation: CASSLGDTYNEQFF.

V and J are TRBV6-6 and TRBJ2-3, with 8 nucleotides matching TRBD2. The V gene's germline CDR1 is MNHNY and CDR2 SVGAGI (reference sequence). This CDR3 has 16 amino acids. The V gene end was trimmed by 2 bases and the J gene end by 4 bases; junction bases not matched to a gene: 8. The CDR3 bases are TGTGCCAGCAGTTACGGGGCGGGAGGAGTCGCAGATACGCAGTATTTT. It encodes CASSYGAGGVADTQYF.

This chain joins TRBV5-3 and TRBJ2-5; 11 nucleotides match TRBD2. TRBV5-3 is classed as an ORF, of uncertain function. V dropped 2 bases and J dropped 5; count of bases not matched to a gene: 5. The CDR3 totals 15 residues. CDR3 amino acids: CARSFSGRGIETQYF. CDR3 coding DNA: TGTGCCAGAAGCTTTAGCGGGAGGGGCATTGAGACCCAGTACTTC.

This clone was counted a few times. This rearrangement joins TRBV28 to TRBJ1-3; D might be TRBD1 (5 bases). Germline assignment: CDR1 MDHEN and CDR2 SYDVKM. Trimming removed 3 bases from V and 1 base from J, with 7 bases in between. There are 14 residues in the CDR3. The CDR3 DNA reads TGTGCCAGCAGTTTTGGGGGTTCTGGAAACACCATATATTTT. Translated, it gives CASSFGGSGNTIYF.

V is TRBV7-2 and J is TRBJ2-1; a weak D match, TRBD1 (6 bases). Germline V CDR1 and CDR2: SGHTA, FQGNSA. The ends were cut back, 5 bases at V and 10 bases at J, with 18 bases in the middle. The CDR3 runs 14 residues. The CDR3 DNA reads TGTGCCAGCAGCATAACAACAGGGTACGGGGAGCAGTTCTTC. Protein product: CASSITTGYGEQFF.

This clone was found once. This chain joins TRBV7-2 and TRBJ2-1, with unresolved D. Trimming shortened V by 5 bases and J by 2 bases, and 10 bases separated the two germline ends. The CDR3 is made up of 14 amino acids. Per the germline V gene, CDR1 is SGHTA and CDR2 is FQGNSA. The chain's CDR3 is CASSPRVTYNEQFF. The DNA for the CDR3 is TGTGCCAGCAGCCCACGTGTCACCTACAATGAGCAGTTCTTC.

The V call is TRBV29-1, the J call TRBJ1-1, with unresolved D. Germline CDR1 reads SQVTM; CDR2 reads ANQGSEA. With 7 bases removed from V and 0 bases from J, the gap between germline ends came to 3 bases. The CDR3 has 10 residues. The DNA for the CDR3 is TGCAGCGGGGTGAACACTGAAGCTTTCTTT. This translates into CSGVNTEAFF.

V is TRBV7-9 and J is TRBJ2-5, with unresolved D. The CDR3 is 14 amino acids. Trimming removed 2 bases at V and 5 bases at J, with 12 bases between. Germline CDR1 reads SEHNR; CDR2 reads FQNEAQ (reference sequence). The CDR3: CASSLSMPQETQYF. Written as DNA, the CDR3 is TGTGCCAGCAGCTTAAGTATGCCCCAGGAGACCCAGTACTTC.

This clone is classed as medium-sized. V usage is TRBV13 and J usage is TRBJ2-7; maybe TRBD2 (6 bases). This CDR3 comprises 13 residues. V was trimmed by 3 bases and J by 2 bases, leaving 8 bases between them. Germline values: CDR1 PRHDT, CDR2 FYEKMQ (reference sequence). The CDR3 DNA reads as TGTGCCAGCAGCTTGGAGGGCCCCTACGAGCAGTACTTC. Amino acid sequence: CASSLEGPYEQYF. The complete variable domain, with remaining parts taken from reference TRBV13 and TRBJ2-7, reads AAGVIQSPRHLIKEKRETATLKCYPIPRHDTVYWYQQGPGQDPQFLISFYEKMQSDKGSIPDRFSAQQFSDYHSELNMSSLELGDSALYFCASSLEGPYEQYFGPGTRLTVT.

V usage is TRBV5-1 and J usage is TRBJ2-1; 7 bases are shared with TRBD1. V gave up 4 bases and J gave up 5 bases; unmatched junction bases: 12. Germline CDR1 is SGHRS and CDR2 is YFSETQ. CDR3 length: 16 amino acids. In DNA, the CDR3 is TGCGCCAGCAGCCCCTCTAGGGGGCTAAGGGACAATGAGCAGTTCTTC. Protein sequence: CASSPSRGLRDNEQFF.

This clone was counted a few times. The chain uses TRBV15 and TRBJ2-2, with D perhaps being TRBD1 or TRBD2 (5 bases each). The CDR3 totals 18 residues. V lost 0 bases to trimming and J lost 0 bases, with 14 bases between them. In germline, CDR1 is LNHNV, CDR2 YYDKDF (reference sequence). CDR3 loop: CATSRDYPGTTNTGELFF. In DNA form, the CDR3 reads TGTGCCACCAGCAGAGATTATCCAGGGACCACGAACACCGGGGAGCTGTTTTTT. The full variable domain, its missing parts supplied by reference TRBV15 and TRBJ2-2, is DAMVIQNPRYQVTQFGKPVTLSCSQTLNHNVMYWYQQKSSQAPKLLFHYYDKDFNNEADTPDNFQSRRPNTSFCFLDIRSPGLGDTAMYLCATSRDYPGTTNTGELFFGEGSRLTVL.

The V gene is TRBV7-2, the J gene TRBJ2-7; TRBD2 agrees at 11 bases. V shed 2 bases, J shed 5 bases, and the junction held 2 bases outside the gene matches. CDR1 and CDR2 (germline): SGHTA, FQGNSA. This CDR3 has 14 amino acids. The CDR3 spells CASSLRGLADEQYF. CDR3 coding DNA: TGTGCCAGCAGCTTAAGGGGACTAGCGGACGAGCAGTACTTC.

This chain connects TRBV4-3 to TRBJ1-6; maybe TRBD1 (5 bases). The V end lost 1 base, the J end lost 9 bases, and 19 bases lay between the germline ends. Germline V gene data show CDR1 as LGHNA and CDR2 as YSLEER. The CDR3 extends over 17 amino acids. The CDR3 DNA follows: TGCGCCAGCAGCCAAGGAACAGGACACGGGATCGGTTCACCCCTCCACTTT. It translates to CASSQGTGHGIGSPLHF.

CDR3 sequence reads: CASSLLGLEVRTDTQYF. The CDR3 coding sequence is TGTGCCAGCAGCTTACTAGGCTTGGAGGTGAGGACAGATACGCAGTATTTT. The rearrangement uses TRBV7-2 and TRBJ2-3; tentative D call: TRBD2 (5 bases). Looked up from germline, CDR1 is SGHTA and CDR2 is FQGNSA. V was cut by 2 bases and J by 3 bases, with 18 bases left in between. The CDR3 is made up of 17 amino acids.

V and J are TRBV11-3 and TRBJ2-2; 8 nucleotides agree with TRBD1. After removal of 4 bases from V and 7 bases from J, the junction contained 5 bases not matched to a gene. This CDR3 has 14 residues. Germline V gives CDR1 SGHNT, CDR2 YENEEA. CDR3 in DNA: TGTGCCAGCAGCTCTTCACAGGGGGTCGGGGAGCTGTTTTTT. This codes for CASSSSQGVGELFF. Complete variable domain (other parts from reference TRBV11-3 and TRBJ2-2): EAGVVQSPRYKIIEKKQPVAFWCNPISGHNTLYWYLQNLGQGPELLIRYENEEAVDDSQLPKDRFSAERLKGVDSTLKIQPAELGDSAVYLCASSSSQGVGELFFGEGSRLTVL.

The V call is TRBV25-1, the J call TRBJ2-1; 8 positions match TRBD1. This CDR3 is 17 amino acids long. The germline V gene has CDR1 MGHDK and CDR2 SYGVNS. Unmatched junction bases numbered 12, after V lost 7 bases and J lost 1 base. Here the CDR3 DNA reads TGTGCCAGCACCGGATCGGACAGGGCGAGGTCCTACAATGAGCAGTTCTTC. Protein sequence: CASTGSDRARSYNEQFF.

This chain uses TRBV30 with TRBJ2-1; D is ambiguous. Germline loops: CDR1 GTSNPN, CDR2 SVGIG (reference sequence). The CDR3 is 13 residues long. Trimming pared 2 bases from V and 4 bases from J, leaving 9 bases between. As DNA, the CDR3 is TGTGCCTGGAGTCCTATGCTATACAATGAGCAGTTCTTC. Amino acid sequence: CAWSPMLYNEQFF.

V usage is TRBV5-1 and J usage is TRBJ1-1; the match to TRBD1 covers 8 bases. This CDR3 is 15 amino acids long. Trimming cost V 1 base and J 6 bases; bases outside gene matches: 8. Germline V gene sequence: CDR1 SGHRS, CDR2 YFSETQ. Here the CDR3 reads CASSLSQGAGAEAFF. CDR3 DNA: TGCGCCAGCAGCTTGTCTCAGGGGGCAGGGGCTGAAGCTTTCTTT.

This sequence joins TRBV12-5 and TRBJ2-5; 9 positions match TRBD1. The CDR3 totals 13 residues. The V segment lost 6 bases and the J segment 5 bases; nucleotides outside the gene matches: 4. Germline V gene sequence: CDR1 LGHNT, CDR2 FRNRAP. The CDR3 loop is CASGQGARETQYF. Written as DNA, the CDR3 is TGTGCTAGTGGACAGGGGGCGAGGGAGACCCAGTACTTC.

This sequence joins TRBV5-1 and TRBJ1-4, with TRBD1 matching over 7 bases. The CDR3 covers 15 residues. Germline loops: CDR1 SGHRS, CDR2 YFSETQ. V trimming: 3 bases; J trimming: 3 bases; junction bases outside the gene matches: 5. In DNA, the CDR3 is TGCGCCAGCAGCTGGTCCCAGGGGGCTAATGAAAAACTGTTTTTT. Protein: CASSWSQGANEKLFF.

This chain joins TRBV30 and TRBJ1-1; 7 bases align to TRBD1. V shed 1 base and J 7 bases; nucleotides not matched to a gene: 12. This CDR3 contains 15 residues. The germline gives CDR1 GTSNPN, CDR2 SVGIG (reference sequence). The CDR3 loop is CAWSGDSGARGEAFF. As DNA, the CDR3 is TGTGCCTGGAGTGGGGACAGTGGGGCCCGGGGTGAAGCTTTCTTT.

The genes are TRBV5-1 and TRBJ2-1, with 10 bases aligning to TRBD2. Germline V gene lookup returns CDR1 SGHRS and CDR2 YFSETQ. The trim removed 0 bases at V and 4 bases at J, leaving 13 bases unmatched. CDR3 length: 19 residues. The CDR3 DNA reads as TGCGCCAGCAGCTTGGAGCCGGCCTCCACTAGCGGGGCTTACAATGAGCAGTTCTTC. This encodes CASSLEPASTSGAYNEQFF.

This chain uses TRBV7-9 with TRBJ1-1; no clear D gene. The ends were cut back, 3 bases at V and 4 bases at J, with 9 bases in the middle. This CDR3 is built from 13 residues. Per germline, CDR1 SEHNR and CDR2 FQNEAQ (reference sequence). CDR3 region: CASSFDTGTEAFF. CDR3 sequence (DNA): TGTGCCAGCAGCTTTGACACGGGCACTGAAGCTTTCTTT.

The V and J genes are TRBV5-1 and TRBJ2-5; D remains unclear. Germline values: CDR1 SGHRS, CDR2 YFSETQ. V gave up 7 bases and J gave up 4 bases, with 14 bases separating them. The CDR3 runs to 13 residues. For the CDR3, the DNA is TGCGCCAGCCGAAGAGGTGAAGGAGAGACCCAGTACTTC. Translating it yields CASRRGEGETQYF.

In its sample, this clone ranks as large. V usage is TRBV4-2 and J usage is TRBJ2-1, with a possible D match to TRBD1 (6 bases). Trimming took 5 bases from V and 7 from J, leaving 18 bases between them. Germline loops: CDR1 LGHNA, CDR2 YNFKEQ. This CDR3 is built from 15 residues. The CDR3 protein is CASSTEDSLRNEQFF. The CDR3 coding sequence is TGTGCCAGCAGCACTGAGGACAGCCTAAGGAATGAGCAGTTCTTC.

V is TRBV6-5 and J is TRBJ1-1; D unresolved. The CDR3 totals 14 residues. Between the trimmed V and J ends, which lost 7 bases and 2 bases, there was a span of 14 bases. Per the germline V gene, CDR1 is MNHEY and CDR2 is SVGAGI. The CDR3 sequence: CASNQPGPNTEAFF. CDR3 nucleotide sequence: TGTGCCAGCAATCAACCCGGGCCCAACACTGAAGCTTTCTTT.

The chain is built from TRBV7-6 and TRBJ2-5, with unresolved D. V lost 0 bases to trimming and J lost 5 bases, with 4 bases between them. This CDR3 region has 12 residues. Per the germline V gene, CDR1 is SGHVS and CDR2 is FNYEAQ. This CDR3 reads CASSLAGETQYF. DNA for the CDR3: TGTGCCAGCAGCTTAGCGGGGGAGACCCAGTACTTC.

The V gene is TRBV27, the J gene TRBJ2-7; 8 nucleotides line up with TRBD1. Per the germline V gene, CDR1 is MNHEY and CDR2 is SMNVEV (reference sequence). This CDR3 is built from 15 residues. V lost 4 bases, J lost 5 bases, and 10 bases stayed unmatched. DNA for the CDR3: TGTGCCAGCAGTTCATCAGGGACAGGCCAGCACGAGCAGTACTTC. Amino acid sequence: CASSSSGTGQHEQYF.

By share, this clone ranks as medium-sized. The CDR3 here is CASSVTGYLSNQPQHF. CDR3 in DNA: TGTGCCAGCAGTGTAACAGGGTATTTGAGCAATCAGCCCCAGCATTTT. This chain links TRBV27 with TRBJ1-5, with D tentatively TRBD1 (6 bases). The CDR3 spans 16 residues. Trimming took 5 bases from V and 1 from J, leaving 15 bases between them. In germline, CDR1 is MNHEY, CDR2 SMNVEV (reference sequence).

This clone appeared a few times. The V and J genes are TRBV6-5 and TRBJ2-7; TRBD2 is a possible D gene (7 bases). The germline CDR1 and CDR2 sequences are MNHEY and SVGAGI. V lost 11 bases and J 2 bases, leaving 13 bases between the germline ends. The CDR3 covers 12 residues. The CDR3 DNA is TGTGCCGTGAGGGGGGGGCCCTACGAGCAGTACTTC. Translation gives CAVRGGPYEQYF.

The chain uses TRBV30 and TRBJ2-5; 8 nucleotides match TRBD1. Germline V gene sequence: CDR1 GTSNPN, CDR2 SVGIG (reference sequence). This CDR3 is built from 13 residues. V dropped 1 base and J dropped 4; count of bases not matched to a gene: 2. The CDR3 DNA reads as TGTGCCTGGAGTGCAGGGGGCCGAGAGACCCAGTACTTC. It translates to CAWSAGGRETQYF.

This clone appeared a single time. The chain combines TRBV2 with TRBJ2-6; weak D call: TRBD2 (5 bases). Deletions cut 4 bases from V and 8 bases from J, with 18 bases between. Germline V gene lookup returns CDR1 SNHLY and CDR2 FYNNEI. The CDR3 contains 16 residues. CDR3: CASSGAGGPDPNVLTF. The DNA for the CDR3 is TGTGCCAGCAGTGGGGCAGGCGGGCCAGATCCCAACGTCCTGACTTTC.